This entry describes one T cell receptor beta chain. Its antigen is unidentified. These data are taken from a study of PD-1 blockade in classical Hodgkin lymphoma. Study results and limitations: After ASCT, patients who started nivolumab under 1 year later were excluded.

TCRdb's table, derived via immunoSEQ multiplex PCR, lists solely in-frame clones and lacks some. The table lists about 30,000 clones, just over 85% of them singletons. Between the trimmed V and J ends, which lost 5 bases and 4 bases, there was a span of 21 bases. The CDR3 totals 16 residues. Germline V CDR1 and CDR2: SGHVS, FQNEAQ. The patients all showed relapse after autologous stem cell transplantation, while their brentuximab vedotin exposure varied. It was by magnetic negative selection that CD8+ T cells were isolated from thawed PBMCs. The source material was CD8+ T cells from blood, sampled at baseline. The sequence was collected from a human donor with classical Hodgkin lymphoma. The chain employs TRBV7-8 and TRBJ2-7; a possible D gene is TRBD2 (6 bases). The CDR3 sequence: CASSLLLAARTYEQYF. The DNA for the CDR3 is TGTGCCAGCAGCCTCCTATTAGCGGCGAGGACGTACGAGCAGTACTTC.